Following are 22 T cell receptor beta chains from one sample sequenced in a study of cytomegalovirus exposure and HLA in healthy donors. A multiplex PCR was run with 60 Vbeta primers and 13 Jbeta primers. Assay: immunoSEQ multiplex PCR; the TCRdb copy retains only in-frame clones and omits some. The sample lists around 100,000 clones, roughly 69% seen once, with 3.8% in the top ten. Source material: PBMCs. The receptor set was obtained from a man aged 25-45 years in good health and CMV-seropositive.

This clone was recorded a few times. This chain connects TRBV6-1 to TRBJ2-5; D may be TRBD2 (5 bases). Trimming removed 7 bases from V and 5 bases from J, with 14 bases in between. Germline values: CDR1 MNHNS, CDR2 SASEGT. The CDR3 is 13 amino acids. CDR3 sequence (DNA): TGTGCCAGCATCTTGAGGGAACGGGAGACCCAGTACTTC. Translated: CASILRERETQYF.

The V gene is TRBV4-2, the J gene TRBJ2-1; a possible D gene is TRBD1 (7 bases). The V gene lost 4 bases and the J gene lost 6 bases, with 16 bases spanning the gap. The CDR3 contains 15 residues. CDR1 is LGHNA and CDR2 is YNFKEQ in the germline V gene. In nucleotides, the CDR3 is TGTGCCAGCAGCCCCCCAGGGGGGTCCACCAATGAGCAGTTCTTC. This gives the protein CASSPPGGSTNEQFF.

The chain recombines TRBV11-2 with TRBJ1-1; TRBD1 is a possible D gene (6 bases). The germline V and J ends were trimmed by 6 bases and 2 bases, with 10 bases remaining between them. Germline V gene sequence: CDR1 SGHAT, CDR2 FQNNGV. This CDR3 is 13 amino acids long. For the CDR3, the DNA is TGTGCCAGCAGTCCGGGGACAAACACTGAAGCTTTCTTT. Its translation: CASSPGTNTEAFF. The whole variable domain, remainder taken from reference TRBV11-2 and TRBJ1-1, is EAGVAQSPRYKIIEKRQSVAFWCNPISGHATLYWYQQILGQGPKLLIQFQNNGVVDDSQLPKDRFSAERLKGVDSTLKIQPAKLEDSAVYLCASSPGTNTEAFFGQGTRLTVV.

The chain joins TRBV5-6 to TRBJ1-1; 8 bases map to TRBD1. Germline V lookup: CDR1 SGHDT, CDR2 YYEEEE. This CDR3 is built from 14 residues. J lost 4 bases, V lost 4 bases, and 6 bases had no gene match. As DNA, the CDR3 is TGTGCCAGCAGCGCCTGGACAGGGAGCACTGAAGCTTTCTTT. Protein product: CASSAWTGSTEAFF.

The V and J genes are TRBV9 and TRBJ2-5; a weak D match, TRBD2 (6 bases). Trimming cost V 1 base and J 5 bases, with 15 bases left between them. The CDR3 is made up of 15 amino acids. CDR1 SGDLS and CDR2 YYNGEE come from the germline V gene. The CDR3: CASSVRPTAGETQYF. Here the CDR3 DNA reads TGTGCCAGCAGCGTAAGACCCACCGCGGGGGAGACCCAGTACTTC.

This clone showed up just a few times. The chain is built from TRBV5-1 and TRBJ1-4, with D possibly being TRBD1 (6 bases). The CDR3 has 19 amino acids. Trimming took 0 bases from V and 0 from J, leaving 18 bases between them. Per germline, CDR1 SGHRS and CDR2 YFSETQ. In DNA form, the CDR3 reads TGCGCCAGCAGCTTGGTTGGCAGGGGTTATGACGCAACTAATGAAAAACTGTTTTTT. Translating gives CASSLVGRGYDATNEKLFF. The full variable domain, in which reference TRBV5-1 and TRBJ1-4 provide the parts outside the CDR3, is KAGVTQTPRYLIKTRGQQVTLSCSPISGHRSVSWYQQTPGQGLQFLFEYFSETQRNKGNFPGRFSGRQFSNSRSEMNVSTLELGDSALYLCASSLVGRGYDATNEKLFFGSGTQLSVL.

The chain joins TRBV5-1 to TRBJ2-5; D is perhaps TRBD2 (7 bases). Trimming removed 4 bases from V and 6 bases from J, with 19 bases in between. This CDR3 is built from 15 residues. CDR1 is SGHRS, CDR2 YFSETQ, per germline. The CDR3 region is CASSPSGGGPQTQYF. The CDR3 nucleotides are TGCGCCAGCAGCCCCTCTGGCGGGGGCCCCCAGACCCAGTACTTC.

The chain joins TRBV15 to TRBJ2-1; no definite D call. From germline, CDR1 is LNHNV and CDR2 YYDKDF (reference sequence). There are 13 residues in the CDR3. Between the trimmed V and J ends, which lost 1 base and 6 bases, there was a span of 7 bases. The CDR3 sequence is CATSRVLFNEQFF. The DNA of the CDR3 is TGTGCCACCAGCAGAGTCCTGTTCAATGAGCAGTTCTTC. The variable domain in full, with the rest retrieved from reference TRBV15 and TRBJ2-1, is DAMVIQNPRYQVTQFGKPVTLSCSQTLNHNVMYWYQQKSSQAPKLLFHYYDKDFNNEADTPDNFQSRRPNTSFCFLDIRSPGLGDTAMYLCATSRVLFNEQFFGPGTRLTVL.

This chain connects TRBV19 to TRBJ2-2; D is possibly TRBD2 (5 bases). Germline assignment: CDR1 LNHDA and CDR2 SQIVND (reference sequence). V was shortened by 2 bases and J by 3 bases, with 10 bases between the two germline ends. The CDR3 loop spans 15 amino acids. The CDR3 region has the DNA TGTGCCAGTAGTATATCCGGGGTGGACACCGGGGAGCTGTTTTTT. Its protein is CASSISGVDTGELFF.

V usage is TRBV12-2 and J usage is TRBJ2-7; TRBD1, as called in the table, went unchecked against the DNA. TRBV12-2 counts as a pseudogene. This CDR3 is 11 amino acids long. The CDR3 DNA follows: TGTGCAAGTCAGATAGGGGTCGAGCAGTACTTC. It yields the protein CASQIGVEQYF.

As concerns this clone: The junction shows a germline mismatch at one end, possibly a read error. The CDR3 spells CASRLAGGFTQYF. CDR3 DNA sequence: TGTGCCAGCAGGTTAGCGGGGGGATTTACGCAGTATTTT. This chain joins TRBV7-9 and TRBJ2-3, with TRBD2 identical over 10 bases. The CDR3 totals 13 residues. Looked up from germline, CDR1 is SEHNR and CDR2 is FQNEAQ (reference sequence).

The CDR3 DNA follows: TGTGCCAGCAGCTCGGGTACCGGGGAGCTGTTTTTT. This encodes CASSSGTGELFF. The chain employs TRBV11-3 and TRBJ2-2, with D unresolved. Germline assignment: CDR1 SGHNT and CDR2 YENEEA. V was clipped by 4 bases and J by 5 bases, with 5 bases between them. The CDR3 covers 12 residues.

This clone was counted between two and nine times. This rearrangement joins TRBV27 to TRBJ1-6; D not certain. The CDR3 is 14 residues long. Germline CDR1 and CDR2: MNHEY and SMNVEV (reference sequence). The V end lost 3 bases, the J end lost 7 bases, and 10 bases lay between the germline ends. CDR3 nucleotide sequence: TGTGCCAGCAGTTTTTTAGCAGTGAATTCACCCCTCCACTTT. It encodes CASSFLAVNSPLHF.

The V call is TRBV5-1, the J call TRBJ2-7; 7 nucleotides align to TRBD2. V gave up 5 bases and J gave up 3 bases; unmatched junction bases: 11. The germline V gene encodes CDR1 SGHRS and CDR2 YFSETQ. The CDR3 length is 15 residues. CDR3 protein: CASSFRGSGLYEQYF. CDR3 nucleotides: TGCGCCAGCAGTTTCCGAGGTAGCGGGCTCTACGAGCAGTACTTC.

Written as DNA, the CDR3 is TGTGCCAGCAGCCAAGAGCCGGGGAATGAGCAGTTCTTC. It specifies CASSQEPGNEQFF. The rearrangement uses TRBV4-2 and TRBJ2-1; tentative D call: TRBD2 (5 bases). V was shortened by 0 bases and J by 7 bases, with 7 bases between the two germline ends. Germline assignment: CDR1 LGHNA and CDR2 YNFKEQ. The CDR3 contains 13 residues.

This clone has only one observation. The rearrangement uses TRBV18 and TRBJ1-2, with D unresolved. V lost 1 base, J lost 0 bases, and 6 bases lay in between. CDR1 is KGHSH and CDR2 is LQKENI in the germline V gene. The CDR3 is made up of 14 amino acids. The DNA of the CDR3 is TGTGCCAGCTCACCACAGGAGACTAACTATGGCTACACCTTC. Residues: CASSPQETNYGYTF.

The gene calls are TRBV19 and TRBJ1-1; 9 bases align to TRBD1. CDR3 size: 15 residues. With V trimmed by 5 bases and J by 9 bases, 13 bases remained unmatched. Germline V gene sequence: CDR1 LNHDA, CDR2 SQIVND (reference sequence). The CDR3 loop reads CASSRSVVTGGKAFF. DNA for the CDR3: TGTGCCAGTAGTCGTAGCGTTGTCACAGGGGGCAAAGCTTTCTTT.

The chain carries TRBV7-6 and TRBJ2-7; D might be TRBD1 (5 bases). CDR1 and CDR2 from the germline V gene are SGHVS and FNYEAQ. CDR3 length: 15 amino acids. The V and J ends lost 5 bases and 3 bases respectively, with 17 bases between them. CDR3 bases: TGTGCCAGCAGCACCCTCGAAGGGGTCAACTACGAGCAGTACTTC. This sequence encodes CASSTLEGVNYEQYF.

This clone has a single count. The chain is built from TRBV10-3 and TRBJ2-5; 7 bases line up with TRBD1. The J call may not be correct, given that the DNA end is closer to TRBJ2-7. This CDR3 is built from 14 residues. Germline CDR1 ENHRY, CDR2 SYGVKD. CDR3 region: CAISEGQAFDEQYF. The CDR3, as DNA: TGTGCCATCAGTGAGGGACAGGCCTTCGACGAGCAGTACTTC.

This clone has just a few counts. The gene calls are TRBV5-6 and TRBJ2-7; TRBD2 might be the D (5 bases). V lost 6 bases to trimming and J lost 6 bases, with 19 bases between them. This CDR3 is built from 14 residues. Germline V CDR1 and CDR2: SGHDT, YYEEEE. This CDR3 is CASKGTGIRAEQYF. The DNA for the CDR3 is TGTGCCAGCAAGGGAACGGGGATTCGGGCCGAGCAGTACTTC.

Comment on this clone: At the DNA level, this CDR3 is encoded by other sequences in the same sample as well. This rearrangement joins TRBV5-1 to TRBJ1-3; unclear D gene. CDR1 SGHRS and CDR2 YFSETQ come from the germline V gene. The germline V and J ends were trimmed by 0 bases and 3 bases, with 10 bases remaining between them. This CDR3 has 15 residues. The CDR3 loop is CASSLVAGSGNTIYF. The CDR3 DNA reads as TGCGCCAGCAGCTTGGTTGCAGGAAGTGGAAACACCATATATTTT.

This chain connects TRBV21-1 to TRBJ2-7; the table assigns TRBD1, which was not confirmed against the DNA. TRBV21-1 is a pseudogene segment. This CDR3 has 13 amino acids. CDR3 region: CASSTGYTYEQYF. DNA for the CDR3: TGTGCCAGCAGCACAGGCTACACCTACGAGCAGTACTTC.